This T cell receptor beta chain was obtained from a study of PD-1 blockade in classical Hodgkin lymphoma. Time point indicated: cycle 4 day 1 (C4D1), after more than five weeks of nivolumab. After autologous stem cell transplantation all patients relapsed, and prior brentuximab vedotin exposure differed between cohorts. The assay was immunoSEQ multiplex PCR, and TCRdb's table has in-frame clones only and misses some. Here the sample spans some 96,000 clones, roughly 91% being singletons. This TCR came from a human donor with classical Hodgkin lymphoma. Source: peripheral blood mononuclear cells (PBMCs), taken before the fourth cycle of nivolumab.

CDR3 protein: CASSGGVYTYEQYF. In DNA, the CDR3 is TGCGCCAGCAGCGGAGGGGTTTACACCTACGAGCAGTACTTC. This rearrangement joins TRBV5-1 to TRBJ2-7; a possible D gene is TRBD2 (6 bases). V lost 4 bases, J lost 2 bases, and 13 bases lay in between. The CDR3 spans 14 residues. Germline lookup yields CDR1 SGHRS and CDR2 YFSETQ. The full variable domain, with the rest looked up from reference TRBV5-1 and TRBJ2-7, is KAGVTQTPRYLIKTRGQQVTLSCSPISGHRSVSWYQQTPGQGLQFLFEYFSETQRNKGNFPGRFSGRQFSNSRSEMNVSTLELGDSALYLCASSGGVYTYEQYFGPGTRLTVT.